This T cell receptor (beta chain) was documented in a study of CD8+ T cells in alopecia areata. The overall study: The study gave treated patients oral tofacitinib at 5 to 10 mg twice daily. Once tofacitinib had been taken for 6 to 18 months, 6 months off drug followed. Study findings and constraints: Scalp lesions, especially in alopecia totalis/universalis, had higher clonality than normal scalp. Against the mouse data, patients shared TCRs less clearly, possibly for HLA reasons.

Per germline, CDR1 LNHDA and CDR2 SQIVND (reference sequence). V lost 6 bases and J lost 2, with 11 bases in between. This CDR3 is built from 14 residues. Reverse transcribed after extraction, RNA yielded cDNA as the sequencing template. Sequenced by immunoSEQ multiplex PCR; TCRdb stores in-frame clones only, minus some. The data contain tens of thousands of clones, around two thirds of them singletons. The sample's treatment: oral pan-JAK inhibitor, 5-10 mg twice daily. On this clone itself: Its antigen is not known.

V gene TRBV19 combines with J gene TRBJ1-5; TRBD1 is a possible D gene (6 bases). This specimen consisted of CD8+ T cells sorted from blood, obtained at week 24, from a patient treated with tofacitinib. The clonotype comes from a human donor with alopecia areata. DNA of the CDR3: TGTGCCAGTAGAAAGGGGGTCGGCAATCAGCCCCAGCATTTT. Protein product: CASRKGVGNQPQHF.